The rows below give T cell receptor beta chains drawn from one sample of a study of glioma-infiltrating T cells after dendritic cell vaccination. Data came from immunoSEQ multiplex PCR; TCRdb stores just in-frame clones and leaves some out. The sample contains about 50,000 clones, roughly 90% of which appear only once. Sequencing used blood, obtained after dendritic cell vaccination. These receptors came from a human donor with glioblastoma. Both conserved end residues are trimmed from each CDR3. The D gene is left open where the match is weak.

d_gene,len,v_gene,CDR3aa
.,14,TRBV6-5,ASSYQPKRGIGGYT
TRBD2,17,TRBV28,ASSPSPGASGSRFDEQY
TRBD1,13,TRBV19,ASSIGQGQQIGQF
.,12,TRBV7-2,ASSPTANGEKLF
.,15,TRBV19,ASSQNAGASYSYEQY
TRBD1,14,TRBV28,ASSLNPGTGSFGYT
TRBD2,16,TRBV7-3,ASSFSGTSGRAPNEQF
.,12,TRBV6-1,ASLKDGNNSPLH
TRBD2,13,TRBV30,AWRTSGSMSDTQY
.,13,TRBV6-5,ASSNWPGIIYEQY
.,14,TRBV18,ASSPSNTGSNQPQH
TRBD1,11,TRBV6-1,ARRQGGGGELF
.,10,TRBV10-3,AISRGSNEQF
TRBD2,12,TRBV9,ASSPGLATDTQY
.,14,TRBV27,ASSLGAGASTDTQY
.,10,TRBV9,ASSLGSGNQY
TRBD2,16,TRBV9,ASSVSGSGDSGANVLT
TRBD1,11,TRBV6-6,ASSHLTGAEQY
TRBD1,14,TRBV5-4,ASSLSQGSNTGELF
TRBD2,14,TRBV5-4,ASSSGLAGGTGELF
.,9,TRBV10-3,AISAGGELF
TRBD2,15,TRBV9,ASRPGGTSGPPREQF
.,10,TRBV6-1,ASRESSYEQY
.,11,TRBV29-1,GMGKGLNTEAF
TRBD2,9,TRBV30,ASWGGVEQY
.,11,TRBV11-2,ASSLAPNTEAF
.,13,TRBV5-1,ASSLAVTGQETQY
.,14,TRBV9,ASSALATRSGNTIY
TRBD1,14,TRBV7-6,ASSPRPGTGNYGYT
TRBD1,10,TRBV25-1,ASSQGAVEQY
.,15,TRBV18,ASSLQGGGSSGNTIY
TRBD1,13,TRBV2,ASRKGQGIWSPLH
TRBD2,14,TRBV18,ASSPSTTSGGYEQY
TRBD1,15,TRBV30,AWSVRGWDRGNQPQH
.,11,TRBV7-2,ASSLVAGTEAF
TRBD1,15,TRBV4-1,ASSQITPGQGAHEQY
.,13,TRBV2,ASSELQGSNQPQH
.,12,TRBV5-1,ASSLQQGTDTQY
.,15,TRBV4-1,ASSQDSATRYGHEQY
TRBD1,11,TRBV6-5,ASSEGAPSRYT
.,14,TRBV7-9,ASSSSQVRGTGELF
TRBD1,12,TRBV18,ASSPDRANQPQH
TRBD1,13,TRBV4-3,ASSQDPAGGTEAF
.,15,TRBV5-6,ASSLDSQGRLQETQY
TRBD2,13,TRBV18,ASSPWTSGTDTQY
.,14,TRBV4-2,ASSQEVSAAYYGYT
.,10,TRBV6-1,ASSYHGDTQY
.,13,TRBV9,ASSPSGKGGETQY
TRBD2,12,TRBV2,ASSKGLAWDTQY
.,11,TRBV28,ASSSPGNTEAF
.,11,TRBV27,ASNRLGNGELF
TRBD2,19,TRBV28,ASSRPPGLAGPESSYNEQF
.,12,TRBV7-9,ASSQIQLDNEQF
TRBD1,10,TRBV5-5,ASSLQGAGYT
.,11,TRBV18,ASSPSDTRGYT
TRBD1,11,TRBV28,ASRGQLDQPQH
TRBD1,13,TRBV28,ASSWTGKAKNIQY
.,13,TRBV7-7,ASSLGQGIGDTQY
.,10,TRBV29-1,SALPVTDTQY